A single sample gave rise to the 28 T cell receptor beta chains below, sequenced in a study of blood T cell repertoires in COVID-19. Profiling relied on immunoSEQ multiplex PCR, and the TCRdb table lists in-frame clones only, not all of them. Seen here are almost 70,000 clones, 75% to 90% observed once, and the top ten hold around 4.9%. Sequences were obtained from peripheral blood. These receptors were taken from a woman in her fifties or sixties with active COVID-19.

V gene TRBV19 combines with J gene TRBJ1-1, with D perhaps matching TRBD1 (5 bases). The CDR3 has 14 amino acids. Germline-derived CDR1 and CDR2 are LNHDA and SQIVND (reference sequence). V was pared by 7 bases and J by 2 bases, with 14 bases between. CDR3 bases: TGTGCCAGTACCTTGGGTCAGGGTAACACTGAAGCTTTCTTT. Protein: CASTLGQGNTEAFF.

The V and J genes are TRBV11-2 and TRBJ2-7; 8 nucleotides match TRBD2. Germline V CDR1 and CDR2: SGHAT, FQNNGV. The CDR3 has 17 amino acids. With 0 bases clipped from V and 0 bases from J, the junction kept 7 bases outside the gene matches. The CDR3 coding sequence is TGTGCCAGCAGCTTAGACAGGGCGGGAGGACACTCCTACGAGCAGTACTTC. It encodes CASSLDRAGGHSYEQYF. The whole variable domain, filled in from reference TRBV11-2 and TRBJ2-7, reads EAGVAQSPRYKIIEKRQSVAFWCNPISGHATLYWYQQILGQGPKLLIQFQNNGVVDDSQLPKDRFSAERLKGVDSTLKIQPAKLEDSAVYLCASSLDRAGGHSYEQYFGPGTRLTVT.

The V gene is TRBV3-1 (or the pseudogene TRBV3-2), the J gene TRBJ1-1; the D is unclear. V gave up 1 base and J gave up 6 bases, with 6 bases separating them. Germline lookup yields CDR1 LGHDT and CDR2 YNNKEL (reference sequence). The CDR3 runs 12 residues. CDR3 loop: CASSQGLAEAFF. The CDR3 DNA reads as TGTGCCAGCAGCCAAGGATTAGCTGAAGCTTTCTTT.

This chain connects TRBV7-3 to TRBJ2-7; 15 bases are shared with TRBD2. Looked up from germline, CDR1 is SGHTA and CDR2 is FQGTGA. The CDR3 is made up of 14 amino acids. Germline trimming cut 5 bases from V and 6 bases from J; bases unmatched to any gene: 2. The CDR3 region is CASSPGLAGGEQYF. The CDR3 DNA sequence: TGTGCCAGCAGCCCGGGACTAGCGGGAGGCGAGCAGTACTTC.

The gene calls are TRBV19 and TRBJ2-7; TRBD1 might be the D (6 bases). The CDR3 runs to 13 residues. CDR1 is LNHDA, CDR2 SQIVND, per germline (reference sequence). The V end lost 5 bases, the J end lost 8 bases, and 16 bases lay between the germline ends. The CDR3 reads CASSARDGGKQYF. For the CDR3, the DNA is TGTGCCAGTAGTGCCCGTGATGGGGGCAAGCAGTACTTC.

The chain has TRBV9 and TRBJ2-1; 9 nucleotides line up with TRBD2. The CDR3 spans 15 residues. After removal of 0 bases from V and 7 bases from J, the junction contained 5 bases not matched to a gene. Per the germline V gene, CDR1 is SGDLS and CDR2 is YYNGEE. The CDR3 DNA reads TGTGCCAGCAGCGTAGCAGGGACTAGCATTAATGAGCAGTTCTTC. It is translated as CASSVAGTSINEQFF.

The chain carries TRBV19 and TRBJ2-1; weak D call: TRBD2 (5 bases). Trimming removed 5 bases from V and 2 bases from J, with 13 bases in between. CDR3 length equals 15 residues. Germline V lookup: CDR1 LNHDA, CDR2 SQIVND (reference sequence). CDR3 protein: CASSPRLPTYNEQFF. As DNA, the CDR3 is TGTGCCAGTAGTCCGAGACTACCTACCTACAATGAGCAGTTCTTC.

V is TRBV7-9 and J is TRBJ1-1, with TRBD1 matching 10 bases. Trimming at V came to 5 bases and at J to 6 bases, leaving 9 bases not matched to a gene. This CDR3 comprises 15 residues. Germline loops: CDR1 SEHNR, CDR2 FQNEAQ (reference sequence). CDR3 coding DNA: TGTGCCAGCAGCGAAAGGCGGGACAGGGGATCTGAAGCTTTCTTT. This translates into CASSERRDRGSEAFF.

The V and J genes are TRBV19 and TRBJ1-4; no clear D gene. Germline V gives CDR1 LNHDA, CDR2 SQIVND (reference sequence). V lost 4 bases and J 8 bases, leaving 14 bases between the germline ends. This CDR3 spans 14 amino acids. CDR3 sequence (DNA): TGTGCCAGTAGTACCTCCCCCGGGGTCGAAAAACTGTTTTTT. Its translation: CASSTSPGVEKLFF.

In this sample, this clone turned up a few times. This chain connects TRBV10-1 to TRBJ1-2, with D uncertain. The CDR3 is made up of 13 amino acids. From germline, CDR1 is WNHNN and CDR2 SYGVQD (reference sequence). Trimming left V 5 bases short and J 0 bases short, with 7 bases between. The CDR3 reads CASSPTPNYGYTF. DNA of the CDR3: TGCGCCAGCAGTCCGACACCTAACTATGGCTACACCTTC.

This rearrangement joins TRBV28 to TRBJ1-2; possibly TRBD1 for D (6 bases). The germline CDR1 and CDR2 sequences are MDHEN and SYDVKM. The CDR3 has 13 residues. The ends were cut back, 6 bases at V and 8 bases at J, with 16 bases in the middle. The CDR3 region is CASRPHSGAGYTF. Here the CDR3 DNA reads TGTGCCAGCAGGCCCCATTCAGGGGCCGGCTACACCTTC.

The J gene is TRBJ2-1, the V gene TRBV14, with TRBD1 matching 11 bases. CDR1 is SGHDN, CDR2 FVKESK, per germline. The CDR3 runs to 15 residues. V lost 2 bases and J lost 7; bases outside the gene matches: 4. CDR3 amino acids: CASSQWDRGTNEQFF. CDR3 in DNA: TGTGCCAGCAGCCAATGGGACAGGGGGACAAATGAGCAGTTCTTC.

V and J are TRBV6-5 and TRBJ2-3; tentative D call: TRBD2 (6 bases). Trimming took 6 bases from V and 8 from J, leaving 18 bases between them. This CDR3 contains 14 residues. Germline V gene sequence: CDR1 MNHEY, CDR2 SVGAGI. The CDR3 region has the DNA TGTGCCAGCAGGAGGGAGGCGGACCGGGGTACGCAGTATTTT. Translated: CASRREADRGTQYF.

This sequence joins TRBV19 and TRBJ1-1; D uncertain. This CDR3 spans 12 amino acids. V dropped 4 bases and J dropped 4 bases, with 7 bases sitting between them. Germline values: CDR1 LNHDA, CDR2 SQIVND (reference sequence). This CDR3 is CASSTLFTEAFF. For the CDR3, the DNA is TGTGCCAGTAGTACCTTGTTCACTGAAGCTTTCTTT.

With respect to this clone: The junction does not match germline at one end; this may be a read error. The identical CDR3 is also encoded by other nucleotide sequences in the sample. The J gene is TRBJ1-2, the V gene TRBV2; 9 nucleotides agree with TRBD1. There are 13 residues in the CDR3. The germline V gene has CDR1 SNHLY and CDR2 FYNNEI. In DNA, the CDR3 is TGCGCCAGCAGGGGGGGACAGGGCGGCGGCTACACCTTC. Encoded protein: CASRGGQGGGYTF.

The rearrangement joins TRBV6-5 to TRBJ1-5; D is unresolved. Trimming took off 6 bases at V and 4 bases at J, with 7 bases between the two ends. This CDR3 comprises 12 residues. Germline values: CDR1 MNHEY, CDR2 SVGAGI. The DNA for the CDR3 is TGTGCCAGCAGAGGAGAGAATCAGCCCCAGCATTTT. Protein sequence: CASRGENQPQHF.

This clone was detected a few times. The chain is built from TRBV25-1 and TRBJ2-7; 7 bases fit TRBD2. Unmatched junction bases numbered 3, after V lost 8 bases and J lost 2 bases. Per germline, CDR1 MGHDK and CDR2 SYGVNS. CDR3 length equals 12 residues. This chain's CDR3 is CASRGEAYEQYF. CDR3 nucleotides: TGTGCCAGCCGGGGGGAGGCCTACGAGCAGTACTTC.

This chain links TRBV6-1 with TRBJ1-5; D not certain. The CDR3 length is 13 residues. CDR1 MNHNS and CDR2 SASEGT come from the germline V gene. Trimming removed 2 bases at V and 15 bases at J, with 17 bases between. CDR3 region: CASSEHGRRAAHF. The CDR3 DNA reads TGTGCCAGCAGTGAACATGGACGGAGGGCCGCGCATTTT.

The V call is TRBV3-1 (or the pseudogene TRBV3-2), the J call TRBJ1-2, with 7 bases aligning to TRBD1. Per the germline V gene, CDR1 is LGHDT and CDR2 is YNNKEL (reference sequence). The CDR3 is made up of 17 amino acids. J lost 7 bases, V lost 4 bases, and 18 bases had no gene match. The CDR3 is CASSRHGTAESLRGYTF. DNA of the CDR3: TGTGCCAGCAGCCGGCACGGGACAGCGGAATCGCTACGTGGCTACACCTTC.

This chain uses TRBV30 with TRBJ1-1, with D unclear. The CDR3 totals 12 residues. The V gene's germline CDR1 is GTSNPN and CDR2 SVGIG (reference sequence). V lost 2 bases to trimming and J lost 5 bases, with 9 bases between them. The CDR3 DNA sequence: TGTGCCTGGAGTTCCCCCGGGACTGAAGCTTTCTTT. This gives the protein CAWSSPGTEAFF.

J is TRBJ2-1 and V is TRBV3-1 (or the pseudogene TRBV3-2); 7 bases match TRBD2. V trimming: 0 bases; J trimming: 1 base; junction bases outside the gene matches: 6. CDR1 LGHDT and CDR2 YNNKEL come from the germline V gene (reference sequence). The CDR3 has 17 amino acids. CDR3 nucleotides: TGTGCCAGCAGCCAAGAACGGCTAGCGGATTCCTACAATGAGCAGTTCTTC. Translating gives CASSQERLADSYNEQFF.

The genes are TRBV14 and TRBJ1-4, with D perhaps TRBD1 (5 bases). Germline V gives CDR1 SGHDN, CDR2 FVKESK. V lost 3 bases and J 7 bases, leaving 21 bases between the germline ends. The CDR3 totals 17 residues. In DNA, the CDR3 is TGTGCCAGCAGCCAGCTTAGGAAGGGGTCCCCGGGTGAAAAACTGTTTTTT. Its translation is CASSQLRKGSPGEKLFF.

The chain joins TRBV6-5 to TRBJ2-1; a possible D gene is TRBD2 (5 bases). Germline values: CDR1 MNHEY, CDR2 SVGAGI. V lost 0 bases, J lost 12 bases, and 6 bases lay in between. The CDR3 spans 11 residues. The CDR3 reads CASSYSGAQFF. In DNA form, the CDR3 reads TGTGCCAGCAGTTACTCGGGAGCGCAGTTCTTC.

The chain recombines TRBV25-1 with TRBJ2-3, with D possibly being TRBD1 (6 bases). Germline V gene lookup returns CDR1 MGHDK and CDR2 SYGVNS. The CDR3 runs 15 residues. V lost 8 bases and J 0 bases, leaving 15 bases between the germline ends. CDR3 amino acids: CASEESTGSTDTQYF. The CDR3 region has the DNA TGTGCCAGCGAGGAAAGTACAGGGAGCACAGATACGCAGTATTTT.

This chain links TRBV28 with TRBJ2-1; tentatively, D is TRBD2 (6 bases). This CDR3 region has 14 residues. The V gene's germline CDR1 is MDHEN and CDR2 SYDVKM. With 7 bases removed from V and 13 bases from J, the gap between germline ends came to 23 bases. CDR3 coding DNA: TGTGCCAGCAATCCCGTCGTAACGACTAGTGCACAGTTCTTC. As protein: CASNPVVTTSAQFF.

The chain carries TRBV3-1 (or the pseudogene TRBV3-2) and TRBJ2-2; D may be TRBD2 (6 bases). V lost 1 base and J 1 base, leaving 10 bases between the germline ends. Germline V lookup: CDR1 LGHDT, CDR2 YNNKEL (reference sequence). The CDR3 has 16 residues. This CDR3 is CASSQGGVGNTGELFF. DNA of the CDR3: TGTGCCAGCAGCCAAGGCGGGGTGGGGAACACCGGGGAGCTGTTTTTT.

The rearrangement joins TRBV28 to TRBJ2-1, with D hard to call. This CDR3 region has 12 residues. Trimming left V 1 base short and J 9 bases short, with 7 bases between. Germline V lookup: CDR1 MDHEN, CDR2 SYDVKM. The CDR3 DNA reads TGTGCCAGCAGTTTATCCGGTACTGAGCAGTTCTTC. Amino acid sequence: CASSLSGTEQFF.

In this sample, this clone turned up once. This chain joins TRBV27 and TRBJ2-6; D uncertain. V lost 5 bases and J 2 bases, leaving 16 bases between the germline ends. The germline gives CDR1 MNHEY, CDR2 SMNVEV (reference sequence). This CDR3 comprises 17 residues. CDR3 sequence: CASSTLRSYTGANVLTF. Written as DNA, the CDR3 is TGTGCCAGCAGTACACTAAGGTCCTACACTGGGGCCAACGTCCTGACTTTC.